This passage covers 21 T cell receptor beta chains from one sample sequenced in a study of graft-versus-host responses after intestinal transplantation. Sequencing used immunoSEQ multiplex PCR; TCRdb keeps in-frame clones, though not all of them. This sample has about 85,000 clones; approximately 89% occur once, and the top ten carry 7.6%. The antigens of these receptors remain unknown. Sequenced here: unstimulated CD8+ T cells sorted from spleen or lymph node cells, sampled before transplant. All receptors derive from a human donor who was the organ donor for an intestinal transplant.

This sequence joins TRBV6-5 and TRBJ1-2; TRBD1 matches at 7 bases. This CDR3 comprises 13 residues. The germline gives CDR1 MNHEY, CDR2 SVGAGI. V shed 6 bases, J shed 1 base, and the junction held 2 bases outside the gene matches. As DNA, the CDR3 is TGTGCCAGCAGCCGGGACAGTAACTATGGCTACACCTTC. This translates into CASSRDSNYGYTF.

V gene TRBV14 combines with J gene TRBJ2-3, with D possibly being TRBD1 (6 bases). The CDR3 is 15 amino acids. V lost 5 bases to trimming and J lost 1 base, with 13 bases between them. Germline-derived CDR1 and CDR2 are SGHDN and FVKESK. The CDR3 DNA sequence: TGTGCCAGCAGCTCTGAGTGGGGGCGCACAGATACGCAGTATTTT. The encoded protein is CASSSEWGRTDTQYF.

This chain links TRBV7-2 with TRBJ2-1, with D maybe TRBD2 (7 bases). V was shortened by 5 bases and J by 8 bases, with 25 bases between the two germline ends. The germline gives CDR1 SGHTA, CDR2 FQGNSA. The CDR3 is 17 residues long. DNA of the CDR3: TGTGCCAGCAGCCCCGATTTGTTGGGGGGGCCTTTCGATGAGCAGTTCTTC. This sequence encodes CASSPDLLGGPFDEQFF.

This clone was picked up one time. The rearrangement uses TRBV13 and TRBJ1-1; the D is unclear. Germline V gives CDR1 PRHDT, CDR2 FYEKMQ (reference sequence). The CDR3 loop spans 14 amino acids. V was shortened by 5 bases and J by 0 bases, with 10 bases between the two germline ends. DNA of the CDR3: TGTGCCAGCAGCGCACAGACGTTGAACACTGAAGCTTTCTTT. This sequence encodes CASSAQTLNTEAFF.

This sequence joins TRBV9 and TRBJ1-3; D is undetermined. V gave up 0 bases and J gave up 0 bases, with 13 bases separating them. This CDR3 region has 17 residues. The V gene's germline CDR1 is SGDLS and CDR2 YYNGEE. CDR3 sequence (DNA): TGTGCCAGCAGCGTAGACGCGGCCCTAAGCTCTGGAAACACCATATATTTT. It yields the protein CASSVDAALSSGNTIYF.

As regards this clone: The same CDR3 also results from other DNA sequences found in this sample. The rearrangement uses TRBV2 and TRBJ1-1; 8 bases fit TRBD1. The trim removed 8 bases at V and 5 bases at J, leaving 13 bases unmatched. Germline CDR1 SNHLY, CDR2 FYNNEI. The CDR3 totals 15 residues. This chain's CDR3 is CASVSTGGGWTEAFF. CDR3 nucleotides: TGTGCCAGCGTAAGCACAGGGGGTGGTTGGACTGAAGCTTTCTTT.

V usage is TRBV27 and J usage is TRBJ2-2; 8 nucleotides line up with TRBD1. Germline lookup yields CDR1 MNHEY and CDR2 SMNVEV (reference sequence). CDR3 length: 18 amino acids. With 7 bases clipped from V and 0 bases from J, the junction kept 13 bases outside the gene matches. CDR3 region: CASTNRGSGGANTGELFF. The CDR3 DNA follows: TGTGCCAGCACTAACAGAGGATCAGGGGGCGCGAACACCGGGGAGCTGTTTTTT.

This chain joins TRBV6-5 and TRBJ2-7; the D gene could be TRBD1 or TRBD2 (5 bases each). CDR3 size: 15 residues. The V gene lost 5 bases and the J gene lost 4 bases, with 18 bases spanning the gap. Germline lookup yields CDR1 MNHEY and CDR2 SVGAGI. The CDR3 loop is CASSKLSGPGYEQYF. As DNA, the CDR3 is TGTGCCAGCAGTAAACTCTCGGGGCCCGGGTACGAGCAGTACTTC.

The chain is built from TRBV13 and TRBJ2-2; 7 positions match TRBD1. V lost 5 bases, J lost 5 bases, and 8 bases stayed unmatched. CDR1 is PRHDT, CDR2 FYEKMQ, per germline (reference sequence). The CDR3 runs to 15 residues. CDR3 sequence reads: CASSRTGDQTGELFF. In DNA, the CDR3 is TGTGCCAGCAGCAGAACAGGGGACCAAACCGGGGAGCTGTTTTTT.

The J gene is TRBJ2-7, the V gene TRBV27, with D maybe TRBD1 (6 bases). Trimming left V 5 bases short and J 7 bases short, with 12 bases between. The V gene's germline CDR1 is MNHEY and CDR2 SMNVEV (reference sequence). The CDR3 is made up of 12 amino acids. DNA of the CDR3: TGTGCCAGCAGTCCCCCAGGGGAAGAGCAGTACTTC. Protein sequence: CASSPPGEEQYF.

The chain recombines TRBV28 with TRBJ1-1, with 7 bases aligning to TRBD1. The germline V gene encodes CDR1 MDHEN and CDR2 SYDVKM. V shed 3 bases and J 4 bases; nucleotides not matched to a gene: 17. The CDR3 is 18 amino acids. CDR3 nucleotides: TGTGCCAGCAGTTTTCGGATTTTCGGCGCAGGGGGTATCACTGAAGCTTTCTTT. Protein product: CASSFRIFGAGGITEAFF.

This CDR3 reads CATGTYDQETQYF. The CDR3 region has the DNA TGTGCCACCGGGACCTACGACCAAGAGACCCAGTACTTC. The chain recombines TRBV10-3 with TRBJ2-5, with D perhaps given as TRBD1 or TRBD2 (5 bases each). V was shortened by 10 bases and J by 0 bases, with 12 bases between the two germline ends. This CDR3 contains 13 residues. Germline CDR1 is ENHRY and CDR2 is SYGVKD.

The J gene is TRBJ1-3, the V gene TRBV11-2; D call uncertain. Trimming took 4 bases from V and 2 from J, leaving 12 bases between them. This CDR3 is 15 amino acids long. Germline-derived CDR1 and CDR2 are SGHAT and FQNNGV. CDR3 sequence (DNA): TGTGCCAGCAGCTCCCGTATTATGGCTGGAAACACCATATATTTT. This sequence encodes CASSSRIMAGNTIYF. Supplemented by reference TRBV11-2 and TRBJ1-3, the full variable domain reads EAGVAQSPRYKIIEKRQSVAFWCNPISGHATLYWYQQILGQGPKLLIQFQNNGVVDDSQLPKDRFSAERLKGVDSTLKIQPAKLEDSAVYLCASSSRIMAGNTIYFGEGSWLTVV.

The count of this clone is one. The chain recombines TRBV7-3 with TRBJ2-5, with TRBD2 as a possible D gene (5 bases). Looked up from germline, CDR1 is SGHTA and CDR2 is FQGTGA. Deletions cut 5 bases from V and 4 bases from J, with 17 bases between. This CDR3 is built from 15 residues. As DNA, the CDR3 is TGTGCCAGCAGCGCAAATGGGTATGAGGGAGAGACCCAGTACTTC. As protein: CASSANGYEGETQYF. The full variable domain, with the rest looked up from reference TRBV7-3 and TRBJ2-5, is GAGVSQTPSNKVTEKGKYVELRCDPISGHTALYWYRQSLGQGPEFLIYFQGTGAADDSGLPNDRFFAVRPEGSVSTLKIQRTERGDSAVYLCASSANGYEGETQYFGPGTRLLVL.

The CDR3 bases are TGTGTGTGCAATGAGCAGTTCTTC. This codes for CVCNEQFF. This chain uses TRBV6-1 with TRBJ2-1, with D unresolved. Germline loops: CDR1 MNHNS, CDR2 SASEGT. The CDR3 sequence is 8 residues long.

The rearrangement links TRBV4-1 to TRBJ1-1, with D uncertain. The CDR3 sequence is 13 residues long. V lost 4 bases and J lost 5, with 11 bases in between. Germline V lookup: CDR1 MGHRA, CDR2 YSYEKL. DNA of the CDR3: TGCGCCAGCAGCCCCCCTCGAGGGACTGAAGCTTTCTTT. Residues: CASSPPRGTEAFF.

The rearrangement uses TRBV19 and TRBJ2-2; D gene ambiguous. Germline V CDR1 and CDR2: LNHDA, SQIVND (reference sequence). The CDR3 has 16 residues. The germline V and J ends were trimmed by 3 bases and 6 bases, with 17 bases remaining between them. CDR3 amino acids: CASSIPFSGPAGELFF. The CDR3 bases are TGTGCCAGTAGTATCCCCTTCTCGGGCCCAGCCGGGGAGCTGTTTTTT.

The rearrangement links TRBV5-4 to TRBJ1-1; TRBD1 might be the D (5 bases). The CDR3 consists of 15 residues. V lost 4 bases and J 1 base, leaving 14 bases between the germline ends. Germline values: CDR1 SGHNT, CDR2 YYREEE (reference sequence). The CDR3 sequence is CASSGGRGENTEAFF. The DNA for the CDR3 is TGTGCCAGCAGCGGGGGGAGGGGAGAGAACACTGAAGCTTTCTTT.

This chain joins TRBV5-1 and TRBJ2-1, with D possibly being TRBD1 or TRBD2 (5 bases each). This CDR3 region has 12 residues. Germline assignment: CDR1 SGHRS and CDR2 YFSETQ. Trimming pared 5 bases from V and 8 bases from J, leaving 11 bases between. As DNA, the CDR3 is TGCGCCAGCAGTCCAGGGACCGATGAGCAGTTCTTC. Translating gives CASSPGTDEQFF.

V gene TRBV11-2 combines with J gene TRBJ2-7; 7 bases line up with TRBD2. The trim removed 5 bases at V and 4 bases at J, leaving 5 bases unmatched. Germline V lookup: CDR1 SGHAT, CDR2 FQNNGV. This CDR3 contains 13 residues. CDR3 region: CASSRAGTYEQYF. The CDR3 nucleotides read TGTGCCAGCAGCCGAGCGGGAACGTACGAGCAGTACTTC.

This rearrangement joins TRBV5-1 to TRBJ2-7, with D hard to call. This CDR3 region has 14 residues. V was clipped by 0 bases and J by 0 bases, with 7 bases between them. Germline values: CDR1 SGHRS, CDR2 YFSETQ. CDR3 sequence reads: CASSLEPNSYEQYF. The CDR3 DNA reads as TGCGCCAGCAGCTTGGAACCGAACTCCTACGAGCAGTACTTC.